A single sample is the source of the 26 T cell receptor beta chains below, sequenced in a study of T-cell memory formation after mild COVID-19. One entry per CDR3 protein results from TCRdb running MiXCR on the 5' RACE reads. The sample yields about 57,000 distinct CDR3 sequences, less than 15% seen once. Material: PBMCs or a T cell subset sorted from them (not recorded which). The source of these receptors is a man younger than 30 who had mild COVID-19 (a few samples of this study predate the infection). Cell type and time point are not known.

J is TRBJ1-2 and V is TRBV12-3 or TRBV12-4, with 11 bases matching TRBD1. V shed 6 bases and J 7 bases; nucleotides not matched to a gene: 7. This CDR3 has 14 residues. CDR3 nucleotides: TGTGCCAGCAGCCTCGGACAGGGGGCAGCTGGCTACACCTTC. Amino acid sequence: CASSLGQGAAGYTF.

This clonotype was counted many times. The CDR3 is CASSSGTDYYEQYF. CDR3 nucleotide sequence: TGTGCCAGCAGCTCCGGGACAGATTACTACGAGCAGTACTTC. V is TRBV7-2 and J is TRBJ2-7; 7 bases are shared with TRBD1. Germline CDR1 and CDR2: SGHTA and FQGNSA. V lost 4 bases to trimming and J lost 3 bases; unmatched junction nucleotides: 6. CDR3 length: 14 residues.

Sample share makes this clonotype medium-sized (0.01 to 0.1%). CDR3 sequence: CASRGQRETQYF. CDR3 bases: TGTGCCAGCAGAGGACAGAGGGAGACCCAGTACTTC. The chain employs TRBV28 and TRBJ2-5, with D possibly being TRBD1 (6 bases). V was trimmed by 6 bases and J by 5 bases, leaving 10 bases between them. CDR3 length equals 12 residues. The germline gives CDR1 MDHEN, CDR2 SYDVKM.

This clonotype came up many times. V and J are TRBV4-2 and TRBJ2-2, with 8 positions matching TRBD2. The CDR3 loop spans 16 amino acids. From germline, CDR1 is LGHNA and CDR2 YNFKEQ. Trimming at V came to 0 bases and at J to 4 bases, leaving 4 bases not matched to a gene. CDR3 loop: CASSQDPGGATGELFF. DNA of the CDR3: TGTGCCAGCAGCCAAGATCCGGGGGGGGCCACCGGGGAGCTGTTTTTT.

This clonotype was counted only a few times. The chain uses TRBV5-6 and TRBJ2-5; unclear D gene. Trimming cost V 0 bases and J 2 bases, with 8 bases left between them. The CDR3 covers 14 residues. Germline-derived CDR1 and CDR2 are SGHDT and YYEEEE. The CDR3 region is CASSLERDQETQYF. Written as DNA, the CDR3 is TGTGCCAGCAGCTTGGAAAGGGATCAAGAGACCCAGTACTTC.

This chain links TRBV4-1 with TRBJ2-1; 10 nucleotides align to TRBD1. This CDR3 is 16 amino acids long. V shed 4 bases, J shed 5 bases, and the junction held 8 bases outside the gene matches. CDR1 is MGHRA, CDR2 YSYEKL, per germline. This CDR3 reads CASSRRGTGADNEQFF. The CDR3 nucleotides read TGCGCCAGCAGCCGAAGAGGGACAGGGGCGGACAATGAGCAGTTCTTC.

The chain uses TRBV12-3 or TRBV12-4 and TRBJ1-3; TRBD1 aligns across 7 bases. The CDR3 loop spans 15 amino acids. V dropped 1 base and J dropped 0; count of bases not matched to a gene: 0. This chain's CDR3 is CASSLEGASGNTIYF. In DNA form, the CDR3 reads TGTGCCAGCAGTTTAGAGGGGGCCTCTGGAAACACCATATATTTT.

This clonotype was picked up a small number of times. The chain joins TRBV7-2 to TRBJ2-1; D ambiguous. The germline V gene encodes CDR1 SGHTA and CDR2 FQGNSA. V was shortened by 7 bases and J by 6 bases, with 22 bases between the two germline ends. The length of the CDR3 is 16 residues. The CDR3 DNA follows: TGTGCCAGCACTTACTCACCGGGCAGCTCGAGCAATGAGCAGTTCTTC. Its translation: CASTYSPGSSSNEQFF.

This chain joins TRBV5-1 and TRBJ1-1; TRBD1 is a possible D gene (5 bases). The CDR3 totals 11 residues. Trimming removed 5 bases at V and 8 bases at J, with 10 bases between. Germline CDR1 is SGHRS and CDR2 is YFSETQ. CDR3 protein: CASRQGGEAFF. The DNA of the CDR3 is TGCGCCAGCAGGCAGGGTGGCGAAGCTTTCTTT.

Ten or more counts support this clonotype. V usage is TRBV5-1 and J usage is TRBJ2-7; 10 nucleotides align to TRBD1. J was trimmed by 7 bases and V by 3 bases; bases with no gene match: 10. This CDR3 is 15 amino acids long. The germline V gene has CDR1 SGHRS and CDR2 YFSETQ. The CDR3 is CASSSGTGVRFEQYF. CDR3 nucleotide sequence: TGCGCCAGCAGCTCCGGGACAGGGGTCCGTTTTGAGCAGTACTTC.

This chain's CDR3 is CASSLMGGPGNTIYF. The CDR3 DNA is TGTGCCAGCAGCTTAATGGGGGGTCCTGGAAACACCATATATTTT. This chain uses TRBV7-9 with TRBJ1-3, with D tentatively TRBD1 (5 bases). Between the trimmed V and J ends, which lost 2 bases and 2 bases, there was a span of 10 bases. Germline CDR1 and CDR2: SEHNR and FQNEAQ (reference sequence). This CDR3 region has 15 residues.

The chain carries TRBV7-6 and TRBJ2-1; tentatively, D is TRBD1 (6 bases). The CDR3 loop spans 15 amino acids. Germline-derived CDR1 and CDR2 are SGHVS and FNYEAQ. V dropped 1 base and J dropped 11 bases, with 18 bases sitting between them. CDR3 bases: TGTGCCAGCAGCTTAGGCGGATACAGGGACGGGAAGCAGTTCTTC. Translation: CASSLGGYRDGKQFF.

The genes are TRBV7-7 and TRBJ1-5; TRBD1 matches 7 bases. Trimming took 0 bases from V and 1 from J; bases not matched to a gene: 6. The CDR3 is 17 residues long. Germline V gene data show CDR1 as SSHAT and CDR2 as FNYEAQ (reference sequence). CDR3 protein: CASSLAREGASNQPQHF. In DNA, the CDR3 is TGTGCCAGCAGCTTAGCGCGGGAGGGGGCGAGCAATCAGCCCCAGCATTTT.

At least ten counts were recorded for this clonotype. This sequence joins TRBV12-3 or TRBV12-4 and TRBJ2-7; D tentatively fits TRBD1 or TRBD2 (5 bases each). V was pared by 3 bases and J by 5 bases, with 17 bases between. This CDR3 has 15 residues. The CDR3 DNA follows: TGTGCCAGCAGTTTCACAACCGAAGGGACCCACGAGCAGTACTTC. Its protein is CASSFTTEGTHEQYF.

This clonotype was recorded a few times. Here the CDR3 DNA reads TGCGCCAGCAGCCCAGTAGCGGGACGGGGAGCAGATACGCAGTATTTT. It codes for CASSPVAGRGADTQYF. V gene TRBV4-3 combines with J gene TRBJ2-3; 8 bases align to TRBD2. Trimming cost V 4 bases and J 4 bases; bases outside gene matches: 10. The length of the CDR3 is 16 residues. CDR1 is LGHNA, CDR2 YSLEER, per germline.

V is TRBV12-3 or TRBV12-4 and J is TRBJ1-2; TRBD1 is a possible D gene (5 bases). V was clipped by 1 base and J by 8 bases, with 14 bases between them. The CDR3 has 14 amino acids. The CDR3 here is CASSLGAGRGGYTF. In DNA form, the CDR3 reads TGTGCCAGCAGTTTAGGGGCAGGGAGAGGGGGCTACACCTTC.

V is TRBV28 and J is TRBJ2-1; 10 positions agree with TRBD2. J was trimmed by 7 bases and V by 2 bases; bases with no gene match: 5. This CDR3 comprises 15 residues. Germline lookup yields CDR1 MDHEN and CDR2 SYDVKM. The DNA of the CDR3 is TGTGCCAGCAGTTTAGGGACTAGCGTTCGGAATGAGCAGTTCTTC. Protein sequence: CASSLGTSVRNEQFF.

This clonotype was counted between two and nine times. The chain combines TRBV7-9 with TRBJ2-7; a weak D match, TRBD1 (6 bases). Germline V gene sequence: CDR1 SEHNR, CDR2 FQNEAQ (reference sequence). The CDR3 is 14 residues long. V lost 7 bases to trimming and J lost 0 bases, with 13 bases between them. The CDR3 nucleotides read TGTGCCAGCACCCCGACAGGATTCTCCTACGAGCAGTACTTC. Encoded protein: CASTPTGFSYEQYF.

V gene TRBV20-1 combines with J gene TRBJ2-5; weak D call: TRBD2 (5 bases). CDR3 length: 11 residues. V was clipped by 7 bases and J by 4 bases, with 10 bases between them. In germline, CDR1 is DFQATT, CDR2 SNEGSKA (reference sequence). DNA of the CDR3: TGCAGTGTTAGCGACCGAGAGACCCAGTACTTC. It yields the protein CSVSDRETQYF.

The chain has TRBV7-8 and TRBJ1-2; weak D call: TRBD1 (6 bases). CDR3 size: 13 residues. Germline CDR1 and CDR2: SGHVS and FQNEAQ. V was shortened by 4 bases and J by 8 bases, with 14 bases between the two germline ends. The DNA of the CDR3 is TGTGCCAGCAGCTCCCAGGGGACTCGGGGCTACACCTTC. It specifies CASSSQGTRGYTF.

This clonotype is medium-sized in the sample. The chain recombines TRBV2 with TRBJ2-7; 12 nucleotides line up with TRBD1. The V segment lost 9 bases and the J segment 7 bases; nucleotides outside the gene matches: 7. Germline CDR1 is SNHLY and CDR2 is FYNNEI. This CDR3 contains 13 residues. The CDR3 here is CASSGTGGGEQYF. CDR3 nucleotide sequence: TGTGCCAGTTCCGGGACAGGGGGCGGGGAGCAGTACTTC.

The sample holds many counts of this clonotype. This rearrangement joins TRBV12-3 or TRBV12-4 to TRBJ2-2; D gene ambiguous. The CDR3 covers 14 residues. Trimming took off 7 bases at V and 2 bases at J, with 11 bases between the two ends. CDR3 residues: CASTRRSNTGELFF. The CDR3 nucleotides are TGTGCCAGCACCAGGCGGTCCAACACCGGGGAGCTGTTTTTT.

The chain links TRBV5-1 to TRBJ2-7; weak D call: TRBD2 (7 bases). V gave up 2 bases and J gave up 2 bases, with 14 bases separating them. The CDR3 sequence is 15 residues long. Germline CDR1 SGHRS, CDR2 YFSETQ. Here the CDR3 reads CASSFGGALTYEQYF. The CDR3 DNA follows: TGCGCCAGCAGCTTTGGGGGGGCTCTAACCTACGAGCAGTACTTC.

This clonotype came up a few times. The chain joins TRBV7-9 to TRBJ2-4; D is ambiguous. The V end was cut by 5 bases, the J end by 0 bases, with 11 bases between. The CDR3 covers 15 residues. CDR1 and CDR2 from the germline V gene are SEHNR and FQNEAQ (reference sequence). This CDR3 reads CASSRVPLAKNIQYF. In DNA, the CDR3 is TGTGCCAGCAGCCGGGTCCCCTTAGCCAAAAACATTCAGTACTTC.

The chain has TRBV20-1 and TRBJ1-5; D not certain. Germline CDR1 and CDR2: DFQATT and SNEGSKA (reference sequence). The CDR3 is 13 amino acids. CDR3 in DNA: TGCAGCTTGACGGGAGTTAGCAATCAGCCCCAGCATTTT. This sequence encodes CSLTGVSNQPQHF.

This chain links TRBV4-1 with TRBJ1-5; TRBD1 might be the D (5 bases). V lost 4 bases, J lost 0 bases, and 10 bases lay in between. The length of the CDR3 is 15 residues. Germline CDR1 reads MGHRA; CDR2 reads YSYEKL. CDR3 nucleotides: TGCGCCAGCAGCCGATCAGGGTTTAGCAATCAGCCCCAGCATTTT. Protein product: CASSRSGFSNQPQHF.